This TCR beta chain was sequenced for a study of T cells after yellow fever vaccination. Background on the study: Low-cell-number fractions were prepared with SMART-Seq v4 Ultra Low Input.

TCRdb reprocessed the 5' RACE reads via MiXCR and lists one record per CDR3 protein. Among 200,000 to 300,000 distinct CDR3 sequences listed, roughly 6.2% were seen once. The V gene end was trimmed by 4 bases and the J gene end by 4 bases; junction bases not matched to a gene: 8. The CDR3 spans 15 residues. The germline CDR1 and CDR2 sequences are SGHRS and YFSETQ. This clonotype was seen a few times. The material was CD4+ T cells sorted from PBMCs, obtained on the day of the yellow fever booster vaccination. The rearrangement joins TRBV5-1 to TRBJ2-1, with 7 positions matching TRBD1. The origin of this receptor is a man aged 25-45 years who received the YFV17D yellow fever vaccine. The CDR3 loop is CASSISGTDYNEQFF. The CDR3 coding sequence is TGCGCCAGCAGCATTTCCGGGACAGATTACAATGAGCAGTTCTTC.